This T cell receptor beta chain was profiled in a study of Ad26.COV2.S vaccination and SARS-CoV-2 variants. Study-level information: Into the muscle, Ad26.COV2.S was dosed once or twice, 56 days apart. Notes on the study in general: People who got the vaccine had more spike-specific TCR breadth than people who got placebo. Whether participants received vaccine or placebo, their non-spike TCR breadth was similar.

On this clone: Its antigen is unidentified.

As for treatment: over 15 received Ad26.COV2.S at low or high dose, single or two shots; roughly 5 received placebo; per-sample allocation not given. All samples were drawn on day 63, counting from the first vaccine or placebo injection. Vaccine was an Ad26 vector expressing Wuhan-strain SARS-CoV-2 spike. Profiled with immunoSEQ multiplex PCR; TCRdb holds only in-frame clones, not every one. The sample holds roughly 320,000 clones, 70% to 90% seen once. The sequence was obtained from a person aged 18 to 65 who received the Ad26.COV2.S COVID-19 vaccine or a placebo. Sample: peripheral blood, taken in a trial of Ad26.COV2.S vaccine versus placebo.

CDR3: CASSSIAGEQFF. CDR3 nucleotides: TGTGCCAGCAGCTCGATAGCGGGGGAGCAGTTCTTC. This rearrangement joins TRBV7-9 to TRBJ2-1, with 8 positions matching TRBD2. V lost 4 bases, J lost 10 bases, and 3 bases stayed unmatched. In germline, CDR1 is SEHNR, CDR2 FQNEAQ (reference sequence). This CDR3 has 12 amino acids.